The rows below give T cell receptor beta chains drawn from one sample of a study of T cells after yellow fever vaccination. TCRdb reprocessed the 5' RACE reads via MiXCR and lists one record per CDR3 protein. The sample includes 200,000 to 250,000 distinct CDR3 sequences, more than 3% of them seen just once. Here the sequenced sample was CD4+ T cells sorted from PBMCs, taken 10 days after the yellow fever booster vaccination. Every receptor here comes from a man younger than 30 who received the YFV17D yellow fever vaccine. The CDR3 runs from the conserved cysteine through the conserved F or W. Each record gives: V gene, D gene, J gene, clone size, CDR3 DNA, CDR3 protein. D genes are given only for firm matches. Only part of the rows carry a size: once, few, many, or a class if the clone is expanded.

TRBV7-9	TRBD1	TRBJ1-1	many	TGTGCCAGCAGCTTCGACAGGGATGAAGCTTTCTTT	CASSFDRDEAFF
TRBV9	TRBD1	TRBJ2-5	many	TGTGCCAGCAGCGAACAGGGGCAAGAGACCCAGTACTTC	CASSEQGQETQYF
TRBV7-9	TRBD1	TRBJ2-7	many	TGTGCCAGCAGCGACAGGGTTTACGAGCAGTACTTC	CASSDRVYEQYF
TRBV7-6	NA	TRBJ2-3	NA	TGTGCCAGCAGCCTAGGGGGGGGGCACACAGATACGCAGTATTTT	CASSLGGGHTDTQYF
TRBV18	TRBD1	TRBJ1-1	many	TGTGCCAGCTCACCCAAATGGACAGGGAAGAACACTGAAGCTTTCTTT	CASSPKWTGKNTEAFF
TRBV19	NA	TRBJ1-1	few	TGTGCCAGTAAGCTGAACACTGAAGCTTTCTTT	CASKLNTEAFF
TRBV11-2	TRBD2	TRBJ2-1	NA	TGTGCCAGCAGCTTGAAGCTGCGTGGACTAGCGGGGAACAATGAGCAGTTCTTC	CASSLKLRGLAGNNEQFF
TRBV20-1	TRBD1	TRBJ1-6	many	TGCAGTGCTAGAGCCGGGGGACAGGGGTTTAATTCACCCCTCCACTTT	CSARAGGQGFNSPLHF
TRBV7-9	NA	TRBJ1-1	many	TGTGCCAGCAGGACCAATATGGGCACTGAAGCTTTCTTT	CASRTNMGTEAFF
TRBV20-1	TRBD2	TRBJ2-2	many	TGCAGTGCTAGCTTTAGCGGGGGAGCCGGGGAGCTGTTTTTT	CSASFSGGAGELFF
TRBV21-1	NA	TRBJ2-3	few	TGTGCCAGCACCAAAAAGCGGGGATGCACAGATACGCAGTATTTT	CASTKKRGCTDTQYF
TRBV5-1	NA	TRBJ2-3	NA	TGCGCCAGCAGCTTCGGGGGGCGCGCAGATACGCAGTATTTT	CASSFGGRADTQYF
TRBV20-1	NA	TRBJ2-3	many	TGCAGTGCTAGGGGGGGTACGAATACGCAGTATTTT	CSARGGTNTQYF
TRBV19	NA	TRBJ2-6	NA	TGTGCCAGTAGTACCCTGAGACAACGCGTCTCTGGGGCCAACGTCCTGACTTTC	CASSTLRQRVSGANVLTF
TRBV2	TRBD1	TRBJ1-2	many	TGTGCCAGCAGGAAGGACAGGGAGAATGGCTACACCTTC	CASRKDRENGYTF
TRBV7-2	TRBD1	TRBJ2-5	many	TGTGCCAGCAACCGTGGACAGGCTCAAGAGACCCAGTACTTC	CASNRGQAQETQYF
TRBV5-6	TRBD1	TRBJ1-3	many	TGTGCCAGCAGCTTCCAGGGGGCTCGGAACACCATATATTTT	CASSFQGARNTIYF
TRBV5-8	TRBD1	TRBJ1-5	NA	TGTGCCAGCAGCGCCGGGACAGGGATAAATCAGCCCCAGCATTTT	CASSAGTGINQPQHF
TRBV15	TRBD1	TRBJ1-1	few	TGTGCCACCGAGAGGGACAGGGGTGGCACTGAAGCTTTCTTT	CATERDRGGTEAFF
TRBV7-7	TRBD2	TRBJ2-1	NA	TGTGCTAGCAGCCCAGCTAGCGGGTCCTACAATGAGCAGTTCTTC	CASSPASGSYNEQFF
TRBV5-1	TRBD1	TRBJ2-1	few	TGCGCCAGCGGCCGGGACAGCAGGTACTACAATGAGCAGTTCTTC	CASGRDSRYYNEQFF
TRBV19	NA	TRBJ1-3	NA	TGTGCCAGCCAGAGGGCCCCTGGAAACACCATATATTTT	CASQRAPGNTIYF
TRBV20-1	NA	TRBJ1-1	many	TGCAGTGCACGGGACATTGGGACCACTGAAGCTTTCTTT	CSARDIGTTEAFF
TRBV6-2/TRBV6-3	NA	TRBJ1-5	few	TGTGCCAGCAGTTACGGGCAGGGCATAAATCAGCCCCAGCATTTT	CASSYGQGINQPQHF
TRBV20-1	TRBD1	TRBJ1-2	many	TGCAGTGTGTATCGGGACAGGGCCCATGGCTACACCTTC	CSVYRDRAHGYTF
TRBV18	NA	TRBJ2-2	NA	TGTGCCAGCTCACTAACAGACACCGGGGAGCTGTTTTTT	CASSLTDTGELFF
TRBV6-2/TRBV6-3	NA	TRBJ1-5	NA	TGTGCCAGCAGTTACCGTTCCGCGCAGAGCAATCAGCCCCAGCATTTT	CASSYRSAQSNQPQHF
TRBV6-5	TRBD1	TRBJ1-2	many	TGTGCCACAGGGGGCAATTTGGGGGGCTACACCTTC	CATGGNLGGYTF
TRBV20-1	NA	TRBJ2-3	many	TGCAGTGCTAGCCAGGGGGGGGCCCAATATACGCAGTATTTT	CSASQGGAQYTQYF